This entry lists 17 T cell receptor beta chains sequenced from one sample in a study of OX40 agonist ivuxolimab in advanced cancers. The assay was immunoSEQ multiplex PCR, and TCRdb's table has in-frame clones only and misses some. The sample has approximately 79,000 clones; about 87% are singletons. Sample: CD4+ or CD8+ T cells sorted from blood, taken in a trial of the OX40 agonist ivuxolimab. These receptors were obtained from an adult with an advanced solid tumor such as melanoma, head and neck, liver or kidney cancer.

The genes are TRBV4-2 and TRBJ2-3; D is perhaps TRBD1 (5 bases). Germline values: CDR1 LGHNA, CDR2 YNFKEQ. V was clipped by 1 base and J by 2 bases, with 16 bases between them. The CDR3 spans 17 residues. The CDR3 nucleotides are TGTGCCAGCAGCCAAGGCGGTGGGGCGCTGTTCACAGATACGCAGTATTTT. Translated, it gives CASSQGGGALFTDTQYF.

This rearrangement joins TRBV18 to TRBJ2-3; weak D call: TRBD1 (5 bases). The CDR3 contains 13 residues. Germline CDR1 KGHSH, CDR2 LQKENI. Trimming removed 8 bases at V and 3 bases at J, with 12 bases between. The CDR3 coding sequence is TGTGCCAGCGCAGATCAGGGTACAGATACGCAGTATTTT. Amino acid sequence: CASADQGTDTQYF. The complete variable domain, with remaining parts taken from reference TRBV18 and TRBJ2-3, reads NAGVMQNPRHLVRRRGQEARLRCSPMKGHSHVYWYRQLPEEGLKFMVYLQKENIIDESGMPKERFSAEFPKEGPSILRIQQVVRGDSAAYFCASADQGTDTQYFGPGTRLTVL.

The genes are TRBV20-1 and TRBJ2-3; D uncertain. CDR3 size: 11 residues. V was clipped by 2 bases and J by 7 bases, with 7 bases between them. Germline-derived CDR1 and CDR2 are DFQATT and SNEGSKA (reference sequence). The CDR3 nucleotides read TGCAGTGCTAGACCTGGAAATACGCAGTATTTT. The encoded protein is CSARPGNTQYF.

This clone is a singleton in its sample. The V call is TRBV5-1, the J call TRBJ1-4, with a weak D call TRBD1 (6 bases). Trimming pared 0 bases from V and 0 bases from J, leaving 12 bases between. The CDR3 runs to 17 residues. Germline CDR1 is SGHRS and CDR2 is YFSETQ. The CDR3 loop reads CASSLGLWTATNEKLFF. As DNA, the CDR3 is TGCGCCAGCAGCTTGGGACTTTGGACAGCAACTAATGAAAAACTGTTTTTT.

The chain employs TRBV7-2 and TRBJ2-3, with D tentatively TRBD1 (5 bases). The length of the CDR3 is 17 residues. V was pared by 4 bases and J by 0 bases, with 17 bases between. Germline CDR1 and CDR2: SGHTA and FQGNSA. The CDR3 region is CASSSTRQRPSTDTQYF. The CDR3 coding sequence is TGTGCCAGCAGCTCCACCCGACAGAGACCTAGCACAGATACGCAGTATTTT.

The gene calls are TRBV30 and TRBJ2-7; D is unclear. Between the trimmed V and J ends, which lost 4 bases and 2 bases, there was a span of 9 bases. CDR3 length: 12 residues. Germline loops: CDR1 GTSNPN, CDR2 SVGIG (reference sequence). CDR3 protein: CAWTGGAYEQYF. The CDR3 DNA sequence: TGTGCCTGGACCGGCGGTGCCTACGAGCAGTACTTC. Based on the CDR3 plus reference TRBV30 and TRBJ2-7, the full variable domain is SQTIHQWPATLVQPVGSPLSLECTVEGTSNPNLYWYRQAAGRGLQLLFYSVGIGQISSEVPQNLSASRPQDRQFILSSKKLLLSDSGFYLCAWTGGAYEQYFGPGTRLTVT.

V usage is TRBV18 and J usage is TRBJ1-2; D is perhaps TRBD1 (6 bases). The CDR3 covers 14 residues. Looked up from germline, CDR1 is KGHSH and CDR2 is LQKENI. V was trimmed by 2 bases and J by 1 base, leaving 8 bases between them. The CDR3 coding sequence is TGTGCCAGCTCACCAATGGACAGTAACTATGGCTACACCTTC. It yields the protein CASSPMDSNYGYTF.

The genes are TRBV4-1 and TRBJ1-3; 8 bases match TRBD1. V was clipped by 5 bases and J by 3 bases; unmatched bases: 9. Germline-derived CDR1 and CDR2 are MGHRA and YSYEKL. The CDR3 has 16 residues. The CDR3, as DNA: TGCGCCAGCAGCGACGCCGCCACAGGGGGTGGAAACACCATATATTTT. Encoded protein: CASSDAATGGGNTIYF.

The chain employs TRBV6-5 and TRBJ1-1, with TRBD1 matching over 12 bases. The CDR3 loop spans 14 amino acids. V trimming: 6 bases; J trimming: 10 bases; junction bases outside the gene matches: 9. CDR1 is MNHEY and CDR2 is SVGAGI in the germline V gene. CDR3 residues: CASRTGTGGYRAFF. The DNA for the CDR3 is TGTGCCAGCAGAACCGGGACAGGGGGCTATCGAGCTTTCTTT.

To note about this clone: At one end the junction does not follow the germline gene, possibly because of a read error. The chain combines TRBV28 with TRBJ1-2, with TRBD1 matching 9 bases. The CDR3 consists of 12 residues. Germline V gene sequence: CDR1 MDHEN, CDR2 SYDVKM. The CDR3 loop is CASITGGEGWRF. CDR3 DNA sequence: TGTGCCAGCATCACAGGGGGCGAGGGCTGGCGCTTC.

V usage is TRBV9 and J usage is TRBJ2-3; TRBD1 aligns across 8 bases. V lost 4 bases, J lost 2 bases, and 6 bases stayed unmatched. The germline CDR1 and CDR2 sequences are SGDLS and YYNGEE. The CDR3 is 15 amino acids. The CDR3 DNA is TGTGCCAGCAGCCCCCGGACAGGGAACACAGATACGCAGTATTTT. This gives the protein CASSPRTGNTDTQYF. Full variable domain (outside the CDR3, taken from reference TRBV9 and TRBJ2-3): DSGVTQTPKHLITATGQRVTLRCSPRSGDLSVYWYQQSLDQGLQFLIQYYNGEERAKGNILERFSAQQFPDLHSELNLSSLELGDSALYFCASSPRTGNTDTQYFGPGTRLTVL.

In this sample, this clone turned up a few times. The identical CDR3 is also encoded by other nucleotide sequences in the sample. The rearrangement joins TRBV10-1 to TRBJ2-3; D uncertain. Germline V gives CDR1 WNHNN, CDR2 SYGVQD (reference sequence). V lost 4 bases and J lost 6, with 5 bases in between. The CDR3 covers 11 residues. The CDR3 DNA is TGCGCCAGCAGTGGGAGCGATACGCAGTATTTT. Protein sequence: CASSGSDTQYF.

This sequence joins TRBV27 and TRBJ1-5, with TRBD1 as a possible D gene (5 bases). The V gene lost 4 bases and the J gene lost 3 bases, with 13 bases spanning the gap. CDR3 length: 15 amino acids. Looked up from germline, CDR1 is MNHEY and CDR2 is SMNVEV (reference sequence). The CDR3 nucleotides are TGTGCCAGCAGTTCGCCTGGTGGGGCCAATCAGCCCCAGCATTTT. Encoded protein: CASSSPGGANQPQHF.

This clone was seen more than once but under ten times. The rearrangement joins TRBV27 to TRBJ1-1, with 8 positions matching TRBD1. After removal of 5 bases from V and 1 base from J, the junction contained 12 bases not matched to a gene. Germline CDR1 and CDR2: MNHEY and SMNVEV (reference sequence). This CDR3 contains 17 residues. The CDR3 DNA follows: TGTGCCAGCAGTCCGCTCCGACAGGGGCATGGGAACACTGAAGCTTTCTTT. This gives the protein CASSPLRQGHGNTEAFF.

This clone was counted only a few times. This sequence joins TRBV5-6 and TRBJ2-7; tentatively, D is TRBD1 or TRBD2 (5 bases each). CDR3 size: 13 residues. CDR1 is SGHDT and CDR2 is YYEEEE in the germline V gene. V lost 3 bases, J lost 3 bases, and 10 bases lay in between. The CDR3 region is CASSSGRYYEQYV. The CDR3 coding sequence is TGTGCCAGCAGCTCGGGACGGTACTACGAGCAGTACGTC.

This clone showed up just a few times. The chain uses TRBV19 and TRBJ1-1; 10 nucleotides match TRBD1. This CDR3 has 14 amino acids. Germline loops: CDR1 LNHDA, CDR2 SQIVND (reference sequence). The junction had 9 bases not matched to a gene; V was cut back by 6 bases and J by 8 bases. CDR3 protein: CASRPGTGVGEAFF. The CDR3 DNA sequence: TGTGCCAGTAGACCCGGGACAGGGGTCGGGGAAGCTTTCTTT.

The chain recombines TRBV10-3 with TRBJ2-7; the match to TRBD2 covers 12 bases. The germline V gene has CDR1 ENHRY and CDR2 SYGVKD. V shed 11 bases, J shed 2 bases, and the junction held 4 bases outside the gene matches. The CDR3 runs 13 residues. CDR3: CASGLAGTYEQYF. CDR3 in DNA: TGTGCCTCTGGACTAGCGGGGACCTACGAGCAGTACTTC.